This T cell receptor (beta chain) was documented in a study of beta chain features in type 1 diabetes. At the level of the study: The number of sorted cells examined across all samples was under 130,000,000.

CD45RO/CCR7/CD25/CD127/CD95/CD27 sorting isolated CD4+ naive, central memory, regulatory and stem cell-like memory cells. Germline CDR1 and CDR2: MNHEY and SVGAGI. The CDR3 loop spans 14 amino acids. Deletions cut 4 bases from V and 6 bases from J, with 14 bases between. Study-level results: Sampled from patients, naive, central memory and Treg TCRB repertoires appeared more similar than those sampled from healthy donors.

As every portion of the isolated RNA was reverse transcribed, the sequencing read expressed TCRB transcripts. Naive, central memory and regulatory T cell samples produced a mean of approximately 3.6 million reads. Sequencing used immunoSEQ multiplex PCR; TCRdb keeps in-frame clones, though not all of them. This table holds hundreds of thousands of clones, about 14% found once. This clone appeared a few times. Its target is unknown. The source is a man aged 18 to 30 in good health. The chain links TRBV6-5 to TRBJ2-3; D is perhaps TRBD2 (6 bases). The sequenced sample consisted of naive CD4+ T cells from blood. CDR3 sequence reads: CASSSRTSYDTQYF. The CDR3 DNA is TGTGCCAGCAGTTCCCGAACTAGCTACGATACGCAGTATTTT.